A selection of T cell receptor beta chains follows, all from one sample in a study of blood T cell repertoires in COVID-19. The protocol was immunoSEQ multiplex PCR, while the TCRdb copy is restricted to in-frame clones and leaves out a portion. The data contain around 130,000 clones, roughly 90% of them singletons. Sequenced material: peripheral blood. The origin of the receptors is a man in his sixties with COVID-19, enrolled during active disease. The CDR3 runs from the conserved cysteine through the conserved F or W. D genes are given only for firm matches. Some rows have no size entry. The others give once, few or many, or a class for an expanded clone.

NA,TRBJ1-4,TRBV28,NA,CASSFRSGGGEKLFF,TGTGCCAGCAGTTTTAGGTCCGGGGGGGGTGAAAAACTGTTTTTT
NA,TRBJ2-1,TRBV30,NA,CAWSVWGASYNEQFF,TGTGCCTGGAGTGTATGGGGCGCCTCCTACAATGAGCAGTTCTTC
TRBD1,TRBJ2-1,TRBV18,NA,CASSPRDREGNEQFF,TGTGCCAGCTCACCGCGGGACAGGGAGGGCAATGAGCAGTTCTTC
NA,TRBJ2-2,TRBV5-1,once,CASSETGELFF,TGCGCCAGCAGCGAGACCGGGGAGCTGTTTTTT
NA,TRBJ2-5,TRBV5-1,NA,CASSLGQSLGETQYF,TGCGCCAGCAGCTTAGGACAGTCCTTGGGGGAGACCCAGTACTTC
TRBD1,TRBJ1-2,TRBV9,NA,CASKRGQGYTF,TGTGCCAGCAAGAGGGGGCAAGGCTACACCTTC
NA,TRBJ1-1,TRBV5-6,NA,CASSLLQGPHTEAFF,TGTGCCAGCAGCTTGCTACAGGGTCCACACACTGAAGCTTTCTTT
TRBD1,TRBJ2-3,TRBV2,NA,CASSEMDRTDTQYF,TGTGCCAGCAGTGAAATGGACAGGACAGATACGCAGTATTTT
NA,TRBJ2-2,TRBV5-4,once,CASSLDGEHTGELFF,TGTGCCAGCAGCTTGGATGGGGAGCACACCGGGGAGCTGTTTTTT
NA,TRBJ1-1,TRBV4-3,NA,CASSQTWAGNTEAFF,TGCGCCAGCAGCCAGACATGGGCAGGGAACACTGAAGCTTTCTTT
NA,TRBJ2-7,TRBV11-2,NA,CASSLSAYEQYF,TGTGCCAGCAGCTTATCGGCCTACGAGCAGTACTTC
NA,TRBJ1-1,TRBV3-1/TRBV3-2,few,CASSQDSRSGTEAFF,TGTGCCAGCAGCCAAGATTCACGTAGTGGCACTGAAGCTTTCTTT
NA,TRBJ2-3,TRBV4-2,NA,CASSLLVGEGTDTQYF,TGTGCCAGCAGCCTCCTAGTGGGGGAGGGCACAGATACGCAGTATTTT
TRBD1,TRBJ1-1,TRBV9,NA,CASSVGAGTGVGTEAFF,TGTGCCAGCAGCGTAGGAGCCGGGACAGGGGTCGGCACTGAAGCTTTCTTT
NA,TRBJ2-7,TRBV24-1,NA,CATSDSRTTYEQYF,TGTGCCACCAGTGATTCCAGGACAACCTACGAGCAGTACTTC
TRBD1,TRBJ1-5,TRBV30,NA,CAWSSRQGWRPQHF,TGTGCCTGGAGTTCACGACAGGGATGGAGGCCCCAGCATTTT
NA,TRBJ1-1,TRBV28,NA,CASRVGAGSVAFF,TGTGCCAGCAGGGTTGGGGCAGGGTCCGTAGCTTTCTTT
NA,TRBJ2-1,TRBV7-2,NA,CASSRDTINEQFF,TGTGCCAGCAGCCGAGATACCATCAATGAGCAGTTCTTC
NA,TRBJ1-6,TRBV28,NA,CAIERGNSPLHF,TGTGCCATTGAAAGGGGGAATTCACCCCTCCACTTT
NA,TRBJ1-2,TRBV28,NA,CASSLPGQFYWGYGYTF,TGTGCCAGCAGTTTACCCGGACAGTTCTATTGGGGGTATGGCTACACCTTC
NA,TRBJ2-7,TRBV4-1,once,CASSQDIQGLEQYF,TGCGCCAGCAGCCAAGATATCCAGGGCCTCGAGCAGTACTTC
NA,TRBJ2-1,TRBV7-2,NA,CASSLGASKYNEQFF,TGTGCCAGCAGCTTGGGGGCTAGCAAGTACAATGAGCAGTTCTTC
NA,TRBJ2-7,TRBV6-5,NA,CASSFSGFSSRWGQYF,TGTGCCAGCAGTTTTTCAGGGTTTTCCTCCCGCTGGGGGCAGTACTTC
TRBD1,TRBJ2-1,TRBV7-8,NA,CASRTTGGNEQFF,TGTGCCAGCCGAACGACAGGGGGCAATGAGCAGTTCTTC
TRBD1,TRBJ1-6,TRBV7-2,NA,CASSLDRGNYSPLHF,TGTGCCAGCAGCTTAGACAGGGGGAACTATTCACCCCTCCACTTT
NA,TRBJ1-6,TRBV5-4,NA,CASSPVSGSPLHF,TGTGCCAGCAGCCCCGTCTCGGGATCACCCCTCCACTTT
NA,TRBJ2-7,TRBV7-2,NA,CASSPMRHEQYF,TGTGCCAGCAGCCCGATGAGGCACGAGCAGTACTTC
NA,TRBJ2-5,TRBV10-3,NA,CATSMGGETQYF,TGTGCCACCTCAATGGGAGGAGAGACCCAGTACTTC
NA,TRBJ1-2,TRBV11-3,NA,CASSLSLGGGYYGYTF,TGTGCCAGCAGCTTATCCTTGGGAGGTGGCTATTATGGCTACACCTTC
NA,TRBJ2-1,TRBV28,NA,CASSLAVRYVSGQFF,TGTGCCAGCAGTTTGGCTGTCCGGTATGTTAGCGGGCAGTTCTTC
NA,TRBJ2-6,TRBV12-3/TRBV12-4,NA,CAIRRSGANVLTF,TGTGCCATCCGTCGGTCTGGGGCCAACGTCCTGACTTTC
TRBD1,TRBJ2-1,TRBV5-6,NA,CASHRQGPYNEQFF,TGTGCCAGCCATCGACAGGGCCCCTACAATGAGCAGTTCTTC
TRBD1,TRBJ2-3,TRBV10-1,NA,CASNRDREPQYF,TGCGCCAGCAATCGGGACAGGGAACCGCAGTATTTT
TRBD2,TRBJ2-3,TRBV24-1,NA,CATSDSLLAGGTDTQYF,TGTGCCACCAGTGACAGCTTACTAGCGGGAGGGACAGATACGCAGTATTTT
NA,TRBJ1-5,TRBV28,NA,CASRSNTGQPQHF,TGTGCCAGCAGATCTAATACGGGGCAGCCCCAGCATTTT
TRBD1,TRBJ2-7,TRBV3-1/TRBV3-2,NA,CASSQTGGSYEQYF,TGTGCCAGCAGCCAGACAGGGGGTAGCTACGAGCAGTACTTC
NA,TRBJ1-2,TRBV5-1,once,CASSFLDNNYGYTF,TGCGCCAGCAGCTTTTTGGACAACAACTATGGCTACACCTTC
NA,TRBJ1-2,TRBV14,NA,CASSQKQGGYGYTF,TGTGCCAGCAGCCAAAAACAGGGTGGCTATGGCTACACCTTC
TRBD1,TRBJ1-1,TRBV5-6,NA,CASSVGTGRLNTEAFF,TGTGCCAGCAGCGTAGGGACAGGCCGTCTCAACACTGAAGCTTTCTTT
TRBD2,TRBJ2-1,TRBV28,NA,CASSTSDYNEQFF,TGTGCCAGCAGTACTAGCGACTACAATGAGCAGTTCTTC